This T cell receptor beta chain emerged from a study of blood T cell repertoires in COVID-19. Germline CDR1 SGHAT, CDR2 FQNNGV. CDR3 length: 15 amino acids. The V and J ends lost 6 bases and 10 bases respectively, with 22 bases between them. Source study methods: Cell counts per sample came from amplifying reference gene primers. Using immunoSEQ multiplex PCR, the repertoire was profiled, and TCRdb retains in-frame clones only, with some absent. The DNA gave D and trimming, while V, J and clone size come from that table. The sample holds about 44,000 clones, 75% to 90% seen once. The specimen sequenced was peripheral blood. The source of this sequence is a woman between 40 and 50 years old with acute or convalescent COVID-19. The rearrangement uses TRBV11-2 and TRBJ2-1; D may be TRBD2 (5 bases). The DNA of the CDR3 is TGTGCCAGCAGTACAACCCGGGGAGCCACCAGGGAGCAGTTCTTC. It codes for CASSTTRGATREQFF.